The clone carrying this T cell receptor beta chain was seen a handful of times. Within the sample, other DNA sequences also encode this same CDR3. The data were taken from a study of blood T cell repertoires in COVID-19. Across the whole study: The cDNA or gDNA used as material had been derived from T cells, B-cell-depleted T cells, or PBMCs.

CDR3 length equals 15 residues. Germline assignment: CDR1 LNHDA and CDR2 SQIVND (reference sequence). V gave up 3 bases and J gave up 2 bases, with 11 bases separating them. Seattle patients were enrolled while actively infected and followed longitudinally. Original methodology: Reference gene primer amplification yielded estimated nucleated cell counts. The repertoire was sequenced with immunoSEQ multiplex PCR; TCRdb's copy has only in-frame clones and lacks some. The V and J calls and the clone size are those of that table, but D and trimming were determined from the DNA. This table has nearly 350,000 clones, 88% appearing once.

The clonotype originates from a woman in her 70s with COVID-19, enrolled during active disease. Sequencing used peripheral blood. This rearrangement joins TRBV19 to TRBJ1-5; D might be TRBD1 (6 bases). CDR3 DNA sequence: TGTGCCAGTAGTATCCCTCCAGGGGGCAATCAGCCCCAGCATTTT. The encoded protein is CASSIPPGGNQPQHF.